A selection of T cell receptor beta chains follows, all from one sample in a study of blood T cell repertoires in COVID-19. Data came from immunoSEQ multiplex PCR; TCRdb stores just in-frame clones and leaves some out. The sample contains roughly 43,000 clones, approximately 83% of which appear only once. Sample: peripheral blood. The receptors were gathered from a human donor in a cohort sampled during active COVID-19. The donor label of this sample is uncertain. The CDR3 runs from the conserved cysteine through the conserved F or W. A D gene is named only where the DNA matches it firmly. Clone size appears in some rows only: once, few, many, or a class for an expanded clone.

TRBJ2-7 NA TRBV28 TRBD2 TGTGCCAGCAGTTTTGGGGCGGGGGGGGCCAGGAAGCAGTACTTC CASSFGAGGARKQYF
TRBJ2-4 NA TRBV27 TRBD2 TGTGCCAGCGCGTATACGGGGGGATTAGGCAAAAACATTCAGTACTTC CASAYTGGLGKNIQYF
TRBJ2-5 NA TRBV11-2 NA TGTGCCAGCAGCTTGCTGGAGGTCCAGGCGACCCAGTACTTC CASSLLEVQATQYF
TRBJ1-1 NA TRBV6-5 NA TGTGCCAGCAGGACGGCAGGAACTGAAGCTTTCTTT CASRTAGTEAFF
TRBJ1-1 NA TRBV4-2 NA TGTGCCAGCAGCCAACGGCAGGGCACTGAAGCTTTCTTT CASSQRQGTEAFF
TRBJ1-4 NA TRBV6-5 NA TGTGCCAGCAGACCGCTACAGGCAACTAATGAAAAACTGTTTTTT CASRPLQATNEKLFF
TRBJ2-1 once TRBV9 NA TGTGCCAGCAGCGCACTTGGGCAAGGTGAGCAGTTCTTC CASSALGQGEQFF
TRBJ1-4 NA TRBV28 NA TGTGCCAGCAGCCGGGCGGGAGAAGAAAAACTGTTTTTT CASSRAGEEKLFF
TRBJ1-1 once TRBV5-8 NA TGTGCCAGCAGCTTGATGCAGAGGGCCACTGAAGCTTTCTTT CASSLMQRATEAFF
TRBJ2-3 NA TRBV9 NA TGTGCCAGCAGCGTAGGAGGAGTAAGCACAGATACGCAGTATTTT CASSVGGVSTDTQYF
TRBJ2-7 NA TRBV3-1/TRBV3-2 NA TGTGCCAGCAGCCAAGAACTGAACAGGGCCTACGAGCAGTACTTC CASSQELNRAYEQYF
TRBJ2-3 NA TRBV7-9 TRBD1 TGTGCCAGCAGCTCTGGACAGGACCGCACAGATACGCAGTATTTT CASSSGQDRTDTQYF
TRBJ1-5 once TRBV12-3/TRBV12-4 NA TGTGCCAGCAGTCCCGTTCGGCCCCAGCATTTT CASSPVRPQHF
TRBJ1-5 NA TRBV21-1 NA TGTGCCAGCAGCAAAGAAGACAGGGGGCGTCATCAGCCCCAGCATTTT CASSKEDRGRHQPQHF
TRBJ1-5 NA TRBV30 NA TGTGCCTGGAGTAGGGGGTTTAGCAATCAGCCCCAGCATTTT CAWSRGFSNQPQHF
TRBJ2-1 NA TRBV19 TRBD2 TGTGCCAGTAGTATAGATAGCCGGGGGGGATACAATGAGCAGTTCTTC CASSIDSRGGYNEQFF
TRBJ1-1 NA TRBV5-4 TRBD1 TGTGCCAGCAGCTTGGAGACAGGGGACACTGAAGCTTTCTTT CASSLETGDTEAFF
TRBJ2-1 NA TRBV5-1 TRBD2 TGCGCCAGCAGCTTGGTAGCGGGGAACGTCAATGAGCAGTTCTTC CASSLVAGNVNEQFF
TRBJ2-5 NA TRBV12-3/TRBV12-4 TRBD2 TGTGCCAGCAGTTCAGGGAGGGGGACCCAGTACTTC CASSSGRGTQYF
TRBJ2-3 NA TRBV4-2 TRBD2 TGTGCCAGCAGCCAAGATCCGGGGGGACTCACAGATACGCAGTATTTT CASSQDPGGLTDTQYF
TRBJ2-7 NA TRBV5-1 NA TGCGCCAGCAGCCCCCCCGGGTACGAGCAGTACTTC CASSPPGYEQYF
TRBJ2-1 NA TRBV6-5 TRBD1 TGTGCCGGCCGGAGGGACAGGGGGATCCATGAGCAGTTCTTC CAGRRDRGIHEQFF
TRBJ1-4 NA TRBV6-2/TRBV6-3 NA TGTGCCAGCAGTTATTCAGGAACAGGTCCCGCTTCAGTCGAAAAACTGTTTTTT CASSYSGTGPASVEKLFF
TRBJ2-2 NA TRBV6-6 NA TGTGCCAGCAGTCGCAAACCGGACAGCCGGGGACCGGGGGAGCTGTTTTTT CASSRKPDSRGPGELFF
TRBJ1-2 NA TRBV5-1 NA TGCGCCAGCAGCTTGGACAGGGATCGCTATGGCTACACCTTC CASSLDRDRYGYTF
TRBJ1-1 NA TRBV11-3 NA TGTGCCAGCAGCCTGCGGACAGAGAACACTGAAGCTTTCTTT CASSLRTENTEAFF
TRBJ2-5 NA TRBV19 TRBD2 TGTGCCAGTAGCCGGGGACTAGCGGGACTAGAGACCCAGTACTTC CASSRGLAGLETQYF
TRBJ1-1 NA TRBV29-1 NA TGCAGCGGGACCCCGTCTACAGGTTTGACTGAAGCTTTCTTT CSGTPSTGLTEAFF
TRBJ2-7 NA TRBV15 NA TGTGCCACCAGCAGAGGTAGAAGAGGCCCCTTTGGGGGGGAGCAGTACTTC CATSRGRRGPFGGEQYF
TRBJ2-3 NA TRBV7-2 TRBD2 TGTGCCAGCAGCTCCCCGGGACTAGCGGGGGGTAGCACAGATACGCAGTATTTT CASSSPGLAGGSTDTQYF
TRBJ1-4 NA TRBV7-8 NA TGTGCCAGCACTATGGGAGACACTAATGAAAAACTGTTTTTT CASTMGDTNEKLFF
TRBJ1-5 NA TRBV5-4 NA TGTGCCAGCAGCTTGGGGCCAGTTAGCAATCAGCCCCAGCATTTT CASSLGPVSNQPQHF
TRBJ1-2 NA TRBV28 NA TGTGCCAGCAGTCCCGGACAGAGTAACTATGGCTACACCTTC CASSPGQSNYGYTF
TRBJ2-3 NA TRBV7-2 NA TGTGCCAGCAGCCGCGACACAGATACGCAGTATTTT CASSRDTDTQYF
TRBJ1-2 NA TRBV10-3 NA TGTGCCATCAGTGCCAGTCAGAACTATGGCTACACCTTC CAISASQNYGYTF
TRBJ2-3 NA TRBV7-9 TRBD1 TGTGCCAGCAGCCCAGGGGACAGCCCCACAGATACGCAGTATTTT CASSPGDSPTDTQYF
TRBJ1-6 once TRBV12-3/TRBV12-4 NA TGTGCCAGCAGGCTCAGTGGCAGTTCCCTCCACTTT CASRLSGSSLHF
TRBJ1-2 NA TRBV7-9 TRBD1 TGTGCCAGCACCCCGAACCAGGGGGCCCATGGCTACACCTTC CASTPNQGAHGYTF
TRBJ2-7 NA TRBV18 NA TGTGCCAGCTCACCAGGCGCGGGGAGCTCGTACGAGCAGTACTTC CASSPGAGSSYEQYF
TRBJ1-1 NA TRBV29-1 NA TGCAGCGTACGCCTGGGACAGAACACTGAAGCTTTCTTT CSVRLGQNTEAFF